This TCR beta chain appears in the sequencing data of a study of T cell responses to AZD1222 COVID-19 vaccine. Whole-study context: Second-dose recipients at about 4 or about 12 weeks were treated as one pooled group.

This CDR3 region has 17 residues. In germline, CDR1 is SGHNT, CDR2 YYREEE (reference sequence). Trimming cost V 5 bases and J 2 bases; bases outside gene matches: 9. Some clones are missing from TCRdb's copy, which holds only in-frame ones; the method was immunoSEQ multiplex PCR. The table lists over 100,000 clones, around 90% of them singletons, with roughly 5.2% in the top ten. Study-level points and caveats: Donors skewed white British and female; clonal diversity was possibly underestimated. The study found vaccine-associated CD4 TCRs spanning spike, dominant at 160-218 and 743-854.

Concerning this clone itself: Antigen unknown.

The rearrangement joins TRBV5-4 to TRBJ2-6; 8 bases are a match to TRBD2. Material: peripheral blood, obtained on day 0 of AZD1222 vaccination. The origin of this receptor is an adult in good health. The CDR3 reads CASSVGGAVTGANVLTF. DNA for the CDR3: TGTGCCAGCAGTGTCGGGGGGGCAGTGACTGGGGCCAACGTCCTGACTTTC.